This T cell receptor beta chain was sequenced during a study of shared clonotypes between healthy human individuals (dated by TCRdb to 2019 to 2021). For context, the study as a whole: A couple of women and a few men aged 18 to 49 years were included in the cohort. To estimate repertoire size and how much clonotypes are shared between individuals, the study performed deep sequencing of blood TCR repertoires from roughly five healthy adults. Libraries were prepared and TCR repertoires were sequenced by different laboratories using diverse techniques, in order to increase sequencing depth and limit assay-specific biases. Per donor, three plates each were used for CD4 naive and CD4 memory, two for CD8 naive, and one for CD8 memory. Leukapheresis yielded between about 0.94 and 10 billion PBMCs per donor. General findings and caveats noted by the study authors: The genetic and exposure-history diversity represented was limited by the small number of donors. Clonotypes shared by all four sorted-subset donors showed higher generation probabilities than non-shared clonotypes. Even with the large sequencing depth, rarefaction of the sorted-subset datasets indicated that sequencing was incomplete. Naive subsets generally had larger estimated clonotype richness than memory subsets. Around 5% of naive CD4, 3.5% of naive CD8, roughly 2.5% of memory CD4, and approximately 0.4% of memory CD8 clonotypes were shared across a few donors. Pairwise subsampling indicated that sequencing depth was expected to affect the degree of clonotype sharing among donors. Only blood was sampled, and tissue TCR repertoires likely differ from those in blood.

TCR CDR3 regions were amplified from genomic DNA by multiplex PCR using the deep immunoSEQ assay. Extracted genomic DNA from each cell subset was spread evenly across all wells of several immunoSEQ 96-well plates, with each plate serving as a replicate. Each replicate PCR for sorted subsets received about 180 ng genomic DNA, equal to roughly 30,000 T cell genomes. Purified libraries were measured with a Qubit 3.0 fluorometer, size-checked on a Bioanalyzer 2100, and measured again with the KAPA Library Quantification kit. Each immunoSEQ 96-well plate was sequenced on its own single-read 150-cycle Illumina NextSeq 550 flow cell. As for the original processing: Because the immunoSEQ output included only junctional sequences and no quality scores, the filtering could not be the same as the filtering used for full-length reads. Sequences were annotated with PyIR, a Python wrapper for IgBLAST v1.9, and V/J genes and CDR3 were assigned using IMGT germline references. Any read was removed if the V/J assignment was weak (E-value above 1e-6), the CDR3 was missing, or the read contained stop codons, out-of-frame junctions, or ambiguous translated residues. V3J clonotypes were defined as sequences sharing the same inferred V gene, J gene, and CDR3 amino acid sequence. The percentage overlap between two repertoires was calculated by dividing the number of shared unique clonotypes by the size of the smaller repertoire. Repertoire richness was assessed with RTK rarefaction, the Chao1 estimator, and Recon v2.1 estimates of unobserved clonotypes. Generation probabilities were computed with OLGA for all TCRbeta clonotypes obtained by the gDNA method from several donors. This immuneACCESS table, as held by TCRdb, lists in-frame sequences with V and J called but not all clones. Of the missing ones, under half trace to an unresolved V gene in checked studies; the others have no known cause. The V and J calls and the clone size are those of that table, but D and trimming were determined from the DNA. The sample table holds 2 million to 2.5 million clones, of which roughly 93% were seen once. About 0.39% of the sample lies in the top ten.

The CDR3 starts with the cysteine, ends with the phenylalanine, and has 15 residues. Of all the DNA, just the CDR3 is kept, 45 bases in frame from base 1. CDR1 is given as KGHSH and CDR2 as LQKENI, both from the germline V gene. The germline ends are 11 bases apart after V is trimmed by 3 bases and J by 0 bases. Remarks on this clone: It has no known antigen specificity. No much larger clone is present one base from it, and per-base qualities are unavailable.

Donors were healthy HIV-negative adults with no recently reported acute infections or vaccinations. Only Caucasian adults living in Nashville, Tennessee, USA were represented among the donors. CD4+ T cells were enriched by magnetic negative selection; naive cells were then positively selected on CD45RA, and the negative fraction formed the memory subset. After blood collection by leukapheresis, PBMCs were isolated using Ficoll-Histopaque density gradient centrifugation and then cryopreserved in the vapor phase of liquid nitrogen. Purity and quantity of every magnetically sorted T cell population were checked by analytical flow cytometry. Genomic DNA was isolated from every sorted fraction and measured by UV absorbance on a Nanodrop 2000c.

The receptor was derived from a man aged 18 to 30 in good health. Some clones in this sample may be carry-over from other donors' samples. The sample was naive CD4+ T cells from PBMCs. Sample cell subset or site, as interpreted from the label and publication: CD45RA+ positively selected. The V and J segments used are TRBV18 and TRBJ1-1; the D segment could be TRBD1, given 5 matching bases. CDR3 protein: CASSPTAYVNTEAFF. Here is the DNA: TGTGCCAGCTCACCGACAGCCTATGTGAACACTGAAGCTTTCTTT.